Included here is one T cell receptor beta chain sequence, with context. Its specificity is unknown. RNA in amounts of about 0.5 to 1 ug was reverse transcribed with random hexamers. An immunoSEQ multiplex PCR amplified TCR beta CDR3 over 54 Vbeta and 13 Jbeta. MiXCR, applied by TCRdb to the immunoSEQ multiplex PCR reads, yields one record per CDR3 protein. The data show roughly 140,000 distinct CDR3 sequences, around 95% seen once. V was pared by 2 bases and J by 3 bases, with 8 bases between. Germline CDR1 and CDR2: ENHRY and SYGVKD. CDR3 length: 14 residues. These data originate in a study of CD8 T cells in Susac syndrome. Study-level results: Regarding the TCR sequencing and HLA analysis, the study admitted that a relatively small number of individuals were involved.

Specimen: CD8+ T cells from PBMCs. This chain links TRBV10-3 with TRBJ1-5, with D maybe TRBD1 (5 bases). This TCR came from a human donor with multiple sclerosis. The chain's CDR3 is CAISERGNNQPQHF. In nucleotides, the CDR3 is TGTGCCATCAGTGAGAGGGGCAACAATCAGCCCCAGCATTTT.